The 2 T cell receptor beta chains reported below all come from one sample, sequenced in a study of T cell responses to AZD1222 COVID-19 vaccine. The method was immunoSEQ multiplex PCR; TCRdb's version includes in-frame clones alone and lacks a portion of them. The profile shows tens of thousands of clones, about 88% of them singletons. The material was peripheral blood, obtained on day 0 of AZD1222 vaccination. The receptors derive from an adult in good health.

The chain has TRBV5-4 and TRBJ1-3; maybe TRBD1 (5 bases). The CDR3 is 14 amino acids. V was shortened by 0 bases and J by 4 bases, with 8 bases between the two germline ends. Germline V gene lookup returns CDR1 SGHNT and CDR2 YYREEE (reference sequence). The chain's CDR3 is CASSLGGTGNTIYF. As DNA, the CDR3 is TGTGCCAGCAGCTTGGGAGGGACCGGAAACACCATATATTTT.

The genes are TRBV28 and TRBJ2-7; D gene ambiguous. Germline values: CDR1 MDHEN, CDR2 SYDVKM. Trimming removed 0 bases from V and 2 bases from J, with 14 bases in between. The CDR3 runs 16 residues. CDR3 in DNA: TGTGCCAGCAGTTTATGGAGTGGTAGGCTGGCCTACGAGCAGTACTTC. The encoded protein is CASSLWSGRLAYEQYF. Supplemented by reference TRBV28 and TRBJ2-7, the full variable domain reads DVKVTQSSRYLVKRTGEKVFLECVQDMDHENMFWYRQDPGLGLRLIYFSYDVKMKEKGDIPEGYSVSREKKERFSLILESASTNQTSMYLCASSLWSGRLAYEQYFGPGTRLTVT.